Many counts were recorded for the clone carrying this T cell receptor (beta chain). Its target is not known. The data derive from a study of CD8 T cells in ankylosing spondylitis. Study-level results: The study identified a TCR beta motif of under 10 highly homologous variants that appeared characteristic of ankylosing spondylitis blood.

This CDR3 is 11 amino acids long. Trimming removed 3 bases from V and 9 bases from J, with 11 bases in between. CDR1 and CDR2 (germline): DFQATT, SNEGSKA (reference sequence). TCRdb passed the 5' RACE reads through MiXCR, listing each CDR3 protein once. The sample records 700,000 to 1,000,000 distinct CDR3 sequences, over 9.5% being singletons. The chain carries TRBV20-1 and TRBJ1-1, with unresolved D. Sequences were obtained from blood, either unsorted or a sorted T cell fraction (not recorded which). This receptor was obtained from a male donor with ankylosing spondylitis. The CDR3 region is CSASLGEKAFF. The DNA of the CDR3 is TGCAGTGCTAGTTTAGGCGAGAAAGCTTTCTTT.